This paragraph reports one T cell receptor beta chain. No conserved phenylalanine or tryptophan ends this CDR3, so it is likely a read error. The DNA is omitted, as the CDR3 cannot be located on it reliably, and the CDR3 follows TCRdb's listing. Clones were read by immunoSEQ multiplex PCR, and TCRdb kept only the in-frame ones, dropping some. The data show about 660,000 clones, with about 89% seen just once and roughly 0.0086% held by the top ten. This sample was taken from a study of shared T cell receptors in the human thymus. This sample also belongs to another study, concerning human thymus T cells. From that report: The sample donors, healthy Finnish infants, were having corrective surgery for congenital heart defects. Resections from corrective heart surgery provided thymus tissue. It looked as if thymic and blood repertoires used V and J genes in a biased way. In unrelated individuals, thymic repertoires overlapped highly, according to related research.

The specimen was thymocytes. The TCR was taken from a boy less than two years old with a congenital heart defect.

CDR3 sequence: CASSDPGTGAFS. This chain joins TRBV5-1 and TRBJ1-6; the table assigns TRBD1, which was not confirmed against the DNA. The CDR3 extends over 12 residues, inclusive of both ends. CDR1 SGHRS and CDR2 YFSETQ come from the germline V gene.